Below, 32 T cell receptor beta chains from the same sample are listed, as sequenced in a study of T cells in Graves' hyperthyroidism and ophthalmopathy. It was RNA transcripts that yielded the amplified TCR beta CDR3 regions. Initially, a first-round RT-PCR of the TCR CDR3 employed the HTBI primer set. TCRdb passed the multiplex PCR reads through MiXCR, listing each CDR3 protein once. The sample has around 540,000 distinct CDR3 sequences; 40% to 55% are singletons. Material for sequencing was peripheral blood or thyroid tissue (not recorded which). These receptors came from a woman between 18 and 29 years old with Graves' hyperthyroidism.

The CDR3, as DNA: TGTGCCACCAGCCTCACAGGGTCCATACCCGACAATGAGCAGTTCTTC. This gives the protein CATSLTGSIPDNEQFF. The gene calls are TRBV24-1 and TRBJ2-1, with D maybe TRBD1 (6 bases). The germline V gene encodes CDR1 KGHDR and CDR2 SFDVKD. V lost 7 bases and J lost 5, with 20 bases in between. This CDR3 is built from 16 residues.

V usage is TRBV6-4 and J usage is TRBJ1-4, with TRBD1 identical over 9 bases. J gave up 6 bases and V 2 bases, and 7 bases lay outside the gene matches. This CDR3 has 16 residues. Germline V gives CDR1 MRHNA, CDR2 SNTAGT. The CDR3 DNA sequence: TGTGCCAGCAGTGACCCCCGGACAGGGGTGGATGAAAAACTGTTTTTT. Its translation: CASSDPRTGVDEKLFF.

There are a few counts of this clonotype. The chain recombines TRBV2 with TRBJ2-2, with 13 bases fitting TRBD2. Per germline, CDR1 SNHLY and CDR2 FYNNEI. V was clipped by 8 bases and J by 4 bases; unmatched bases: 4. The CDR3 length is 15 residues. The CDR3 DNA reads TGTGCCAGCGGACTAGCGGGAGTGAGCACCGGGGAGCTGTTTTTT. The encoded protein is CASGLAGVSTGELFF.

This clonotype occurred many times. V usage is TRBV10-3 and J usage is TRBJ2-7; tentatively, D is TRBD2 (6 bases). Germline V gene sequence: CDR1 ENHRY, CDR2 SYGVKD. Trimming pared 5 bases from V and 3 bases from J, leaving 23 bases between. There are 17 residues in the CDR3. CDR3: CAISTLHGQGGYYEQYF. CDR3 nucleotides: TGTGCCATCAGTACCCTTCACGGGCAGGGAGGATACTACGAGCAGTACTTC.

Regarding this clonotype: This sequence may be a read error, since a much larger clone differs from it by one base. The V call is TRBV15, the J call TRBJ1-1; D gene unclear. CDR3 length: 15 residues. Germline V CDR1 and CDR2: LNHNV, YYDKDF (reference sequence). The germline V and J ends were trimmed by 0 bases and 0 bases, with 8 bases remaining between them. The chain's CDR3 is CATSRESAVNTEAFF. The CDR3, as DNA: TGTGCCACCAGCAGAGAGTCGGCCGTGAACACTGAAGCTTTCTTT.

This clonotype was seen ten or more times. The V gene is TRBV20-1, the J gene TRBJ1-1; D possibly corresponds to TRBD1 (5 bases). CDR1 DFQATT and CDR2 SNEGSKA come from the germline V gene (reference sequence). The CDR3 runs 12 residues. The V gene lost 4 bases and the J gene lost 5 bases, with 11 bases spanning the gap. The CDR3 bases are TGCAGTGCTACCGTGGGACGGACTGAAGCTTTCTTT. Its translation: CSATVGRTEAFF.

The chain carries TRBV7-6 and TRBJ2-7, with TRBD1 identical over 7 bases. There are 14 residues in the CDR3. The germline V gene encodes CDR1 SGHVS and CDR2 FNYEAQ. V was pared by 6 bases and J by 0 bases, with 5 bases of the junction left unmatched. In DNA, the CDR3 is TGTGCCAGCAGTCCCAGGGGGACCTCCTACGAGCAGTACTTC. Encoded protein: CASSPRGTSYEQYF.

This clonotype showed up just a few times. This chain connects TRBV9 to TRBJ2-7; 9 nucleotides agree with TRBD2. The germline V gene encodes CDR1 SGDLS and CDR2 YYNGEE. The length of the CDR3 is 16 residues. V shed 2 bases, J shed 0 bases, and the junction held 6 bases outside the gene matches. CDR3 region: CASSVLAGATSYEQYF. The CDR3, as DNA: TGTGCCAGCAGCGTTTTAGCGGGAGCCACCTCCTACGAGCAGTACTTC.

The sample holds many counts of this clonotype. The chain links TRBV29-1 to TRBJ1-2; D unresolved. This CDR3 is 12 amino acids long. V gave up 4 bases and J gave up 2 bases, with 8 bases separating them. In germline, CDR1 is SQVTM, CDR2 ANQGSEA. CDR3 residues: CSVGGLNYGYTF. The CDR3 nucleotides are TGCAGCGTTGGAGGACTCAACTATGGCTACACCTTC.

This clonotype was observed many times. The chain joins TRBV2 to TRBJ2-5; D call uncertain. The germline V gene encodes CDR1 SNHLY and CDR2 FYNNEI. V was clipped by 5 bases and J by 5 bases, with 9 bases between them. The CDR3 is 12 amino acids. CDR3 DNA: TGTGCCAGCAGTTACGAGGTGGAGACCCAGTACTTC. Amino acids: CASSYEVETQYF. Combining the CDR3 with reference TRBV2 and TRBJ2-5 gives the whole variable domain EPEVTQTPSHQVTQMGQEVILRCVPISNHLYFYWYRQILGQKVEFLVSFYNNEISEKSEIFDDQFSVERPDGSNFTLKIRSTKLEDSAMYFCASSYEVETQYFGPGTRLLVL.

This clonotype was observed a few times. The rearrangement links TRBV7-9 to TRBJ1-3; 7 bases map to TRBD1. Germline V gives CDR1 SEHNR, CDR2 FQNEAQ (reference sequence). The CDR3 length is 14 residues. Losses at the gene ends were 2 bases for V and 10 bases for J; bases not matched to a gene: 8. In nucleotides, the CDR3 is TGTGCCAGCAGCTTACAAACAGGGGAAGATACCATATATTTT. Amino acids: CASSLQTGEDTIYF.

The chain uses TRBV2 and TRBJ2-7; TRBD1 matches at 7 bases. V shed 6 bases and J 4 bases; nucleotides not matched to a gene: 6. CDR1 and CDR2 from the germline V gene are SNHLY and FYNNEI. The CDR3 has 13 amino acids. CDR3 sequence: CASSRTGVYEQYF. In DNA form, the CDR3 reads TGTGCCAGCAGCCGCACAGGGGTTTACGAGCAGTACTTC.

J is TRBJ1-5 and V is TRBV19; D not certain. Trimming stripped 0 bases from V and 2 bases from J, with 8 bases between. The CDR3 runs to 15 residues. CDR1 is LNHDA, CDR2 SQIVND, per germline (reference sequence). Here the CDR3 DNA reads TGTGCCAGTAGTATAGATCAGTATGGCAATCAGCCCCAGCATTTT. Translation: CASSIDQYGNQPQHF.

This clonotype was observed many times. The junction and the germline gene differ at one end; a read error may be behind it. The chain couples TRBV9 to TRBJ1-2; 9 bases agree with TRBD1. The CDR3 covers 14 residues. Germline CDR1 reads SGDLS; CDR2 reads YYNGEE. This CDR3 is CASSGRQGDYGYTF. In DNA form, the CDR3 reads TGTGCCAGCAGCGGAAGACAGGGGGACTACGGCTACACCTTC.

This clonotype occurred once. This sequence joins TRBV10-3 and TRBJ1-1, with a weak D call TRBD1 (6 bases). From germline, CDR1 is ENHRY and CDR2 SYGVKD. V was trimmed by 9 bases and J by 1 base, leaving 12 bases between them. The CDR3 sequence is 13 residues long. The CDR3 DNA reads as TGTGCCATAAGCGGGGGCTCGAACACTGAAGCTTTCTTT. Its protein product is CAISGGSNTEAFF.

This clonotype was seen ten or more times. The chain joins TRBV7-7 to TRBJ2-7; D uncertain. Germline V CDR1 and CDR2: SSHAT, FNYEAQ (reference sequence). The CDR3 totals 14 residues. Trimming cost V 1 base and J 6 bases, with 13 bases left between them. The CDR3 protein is CASSLVGVHGEQYF. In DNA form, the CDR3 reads TGTGCCAGCAGCTTAGTTGGGGTACACGGCGAGCAGTACTTC.

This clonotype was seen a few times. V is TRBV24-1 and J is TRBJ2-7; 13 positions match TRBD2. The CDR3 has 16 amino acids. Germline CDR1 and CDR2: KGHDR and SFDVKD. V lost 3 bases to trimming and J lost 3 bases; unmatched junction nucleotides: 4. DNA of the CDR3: TGTGCCACCAGTGATCCCGGGACTAGCGGGAACTACGAGCAGTACTTC. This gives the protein CATSDPGTSGNYEQYF.

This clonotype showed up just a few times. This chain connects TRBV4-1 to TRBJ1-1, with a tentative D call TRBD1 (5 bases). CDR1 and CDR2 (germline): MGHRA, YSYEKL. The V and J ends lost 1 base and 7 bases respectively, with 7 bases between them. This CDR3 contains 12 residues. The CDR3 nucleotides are TGCGCCAGCAGCCAAGCAGGGCGTGAAGCTTTCTTT. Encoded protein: CASSQAGREAFF.

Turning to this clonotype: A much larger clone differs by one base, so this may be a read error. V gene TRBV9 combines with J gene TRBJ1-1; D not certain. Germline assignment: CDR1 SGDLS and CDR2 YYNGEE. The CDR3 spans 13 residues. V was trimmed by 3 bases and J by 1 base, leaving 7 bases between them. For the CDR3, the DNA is TGTGCCAGCAGCGAAGAGGGGAACACTGAAGCTTTCTTT. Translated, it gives CASSEEGNTEAFF.

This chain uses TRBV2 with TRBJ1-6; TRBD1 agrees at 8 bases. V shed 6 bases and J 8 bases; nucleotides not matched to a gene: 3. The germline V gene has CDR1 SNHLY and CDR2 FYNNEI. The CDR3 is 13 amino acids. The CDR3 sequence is CASRGTGHSPLHF. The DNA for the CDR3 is TGTGCCAGCAGGGGGACAGGCCATTCACCCCTCCACTTT.

The CDR3 region is CASSSYRGSPYEQYF. DNA of the CDR3: TGTGCCAGCAGCTCCTACAGGGGGTCCCCCTACGAGCAGTACTTC. The chain carries TRBV7-9 and TRBJ2-7; TRBD1 aligns across 8 bases. The germline V gene encodes CDR1 SEHNR and CDR2 FQNEAQ (reference sequence). The CDR3 spans 15 residues. The J segment lost 2 bases and the V segment lost 4 bases, leaving 7 bases of the junction unmatched.

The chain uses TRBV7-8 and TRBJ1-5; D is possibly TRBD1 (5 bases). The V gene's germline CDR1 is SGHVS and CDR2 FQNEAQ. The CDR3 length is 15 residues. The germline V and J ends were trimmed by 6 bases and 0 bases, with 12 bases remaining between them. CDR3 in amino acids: CASRINRISNQPQHF. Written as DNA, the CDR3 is TGTGCCAGCAGAATAAACAGGATTAGCAATCAGCCCCAGCATTTT. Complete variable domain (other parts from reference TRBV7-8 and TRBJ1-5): GAGVSQSPRYKVAKRGQDVALRCDPISGHVSLFWYQQALGQGPEFLTYFQNEAQLDKSGLPSDRFFAERPEGSVSTLKIQRTQQEDSAVYLCASRINRISNQPQHFGDGTRLSIL.

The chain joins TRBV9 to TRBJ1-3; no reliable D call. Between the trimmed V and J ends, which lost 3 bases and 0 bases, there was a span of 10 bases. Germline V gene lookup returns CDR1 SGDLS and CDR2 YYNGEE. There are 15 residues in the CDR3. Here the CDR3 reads CASSEETHSGNTIYF. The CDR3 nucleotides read TGTGCCAGCAGCGAAGAGACCCACTCTGGAAACACCATATATTTT.

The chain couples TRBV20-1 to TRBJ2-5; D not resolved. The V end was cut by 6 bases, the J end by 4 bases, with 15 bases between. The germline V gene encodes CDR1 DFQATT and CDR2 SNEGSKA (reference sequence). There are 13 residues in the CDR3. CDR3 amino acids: CSAPDQKGETQYF. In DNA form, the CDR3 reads TGCAGTGCCCCGGACCAAAAAGGAGAGACCCAGTACTTC.

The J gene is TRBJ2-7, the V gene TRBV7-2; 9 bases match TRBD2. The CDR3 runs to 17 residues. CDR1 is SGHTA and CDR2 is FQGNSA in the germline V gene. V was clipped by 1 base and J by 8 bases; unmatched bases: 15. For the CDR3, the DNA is TGTGCCAGCAGCTTAGGGGCCCTAGCGGGACTAACCGCAAAGCAGTACTTC. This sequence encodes CASSLGALAGLTAKQYF.

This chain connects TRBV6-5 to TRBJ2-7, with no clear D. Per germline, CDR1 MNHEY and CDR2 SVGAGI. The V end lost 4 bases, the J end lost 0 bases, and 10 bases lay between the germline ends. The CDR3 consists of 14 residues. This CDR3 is CASSSPDRSYEQYF. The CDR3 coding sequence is TGTGCCAGCAGTTCACCGGACCGCTCCTACGAGCAGTACTTC.

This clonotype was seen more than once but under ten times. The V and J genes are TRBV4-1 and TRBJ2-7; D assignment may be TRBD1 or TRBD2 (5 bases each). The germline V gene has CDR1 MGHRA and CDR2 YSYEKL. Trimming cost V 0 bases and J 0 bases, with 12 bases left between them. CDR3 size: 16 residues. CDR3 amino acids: CASSQDVAGSSYEQYF. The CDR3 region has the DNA TGCGCCAGCAGCCAAGATGTGGCAGGGAGCTCCTACGAGCAGTACTTC.

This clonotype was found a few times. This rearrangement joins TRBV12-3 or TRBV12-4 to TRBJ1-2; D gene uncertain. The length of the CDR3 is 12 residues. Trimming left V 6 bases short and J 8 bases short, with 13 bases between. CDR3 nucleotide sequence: TGTGCCAGCAGCTCGGATCTGTTGGGCTACACCTTC. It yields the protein CASSSDLLGYTF.

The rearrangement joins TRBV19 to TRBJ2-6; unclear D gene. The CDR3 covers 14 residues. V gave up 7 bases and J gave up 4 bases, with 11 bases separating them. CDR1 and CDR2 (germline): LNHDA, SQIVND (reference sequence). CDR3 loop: CASTERWGANVLTF. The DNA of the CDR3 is TGTGCCAGTACAGAACGATGGGGGGCCAACGTCCTGACTTTC.

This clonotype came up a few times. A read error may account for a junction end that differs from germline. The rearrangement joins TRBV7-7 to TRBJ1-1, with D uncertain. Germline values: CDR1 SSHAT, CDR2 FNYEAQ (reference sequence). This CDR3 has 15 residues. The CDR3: CASSPLSYMNTEAFF. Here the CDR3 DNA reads TGTGCTAGCAGCCCCCTTAGCTACATGAACACTGAAGCTTTCTTT.

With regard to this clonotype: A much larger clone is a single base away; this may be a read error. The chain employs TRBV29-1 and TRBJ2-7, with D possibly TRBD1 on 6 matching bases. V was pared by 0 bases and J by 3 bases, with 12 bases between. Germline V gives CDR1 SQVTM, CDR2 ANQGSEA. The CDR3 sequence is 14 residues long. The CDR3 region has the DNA TGCAGCGTTGAAGACGGGGACAAGTACTACGAGCAGTACTTC. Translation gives CSVEDGDKYYEQYF.

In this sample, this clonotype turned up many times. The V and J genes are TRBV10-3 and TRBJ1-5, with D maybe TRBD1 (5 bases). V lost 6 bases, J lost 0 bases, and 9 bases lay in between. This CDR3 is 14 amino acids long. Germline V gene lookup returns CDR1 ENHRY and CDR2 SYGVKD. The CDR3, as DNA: TGTGCCATCAGCAAGACAGCTAGCAATCAGCCCCAGCATTTT. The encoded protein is CAISKTASNQPQHF.